The source of this TCR beta chain is a study of identical twins. General study points: Part of the zero-insertion signal could reflect confounding by invariant MAIT and iNKT cells.

MiXCR was run by TCRdb on the 5' RACE reads, yielding one entry per CDR3 protein. The profile shows approximately 230,000 distinct CDR3 sequences, around an eighth of them singletons. Trimming cost V 5 bases and J 0 bases; bases outside gene matches: 11. The length of the CDR3 is 20 residues. This clonotype was counted ten times or more. The antigen is unknown. The clonotype comes from a young woman in good health. Source material: memory (CD45RO+) T cells sorted from blood. J is TRBJ2-2 and V is TRBV12-3 or TRBV12-4, with 14 bases matching TRBD2. CDR3 DNA sequence: TGTGCCAGCAGTACAACACCGGGACTAGCGGGGGTCGCGAACACCGGGGAGCTGTTTTTT. This encodes CASSTTPGLAGVANTGELFF.